These T cell receptor beta chains were read from a single sample in a study of cytomegalovirus exposure and HLA in healthy donors. The protocol was immunoSEQ multiplex PCR, while the TCRdb copy is restricted to in-frame clones and leaves out a portion. The sample has 97,000 or so clones, about 95% seen once; the top ten hold around 0.85%. Source material: PBMCs. These receptors all come from a woman between 18 and 29 years old in good health and CMV-seronegative. Each CDR3 is given with its conserved first and last residue. Each record gives: clone size, D gene, J gene, V gene, CDR3 DNA, CDR3 protein. The D gene is left open where the match is weak. Clone size is shown for a subset of rows, as once, few, many or a class of expanded clone.

>-|TRBD2|TRBJ2-3|TRBV10-3
TGTGCCACCGGGACTAGCTCGTCTGATACGCAGTATTTT
CATGTSSSDTQYF
>once|-|TRBJ2-2|TRBV5-1
TGCGCCAGCAGCTTGGGCGGATTGTCCCCCTCGGGCACCGGGGAGCTGTTTTTT
CASSLGGLSPSGTGELFF
>-|-|TRBJ2-1|TRBV4-1
TGCGCCAGCAGCCACGGTACAGGGTCAAACTTCTTC
CASSHGTGSNFF
>-|-|TRBJ2-7|TRBV19
TGTGCCAGTAGTAAGCAGGTCCCTCCCTACGAGCAGTACTTC
CASSKQVPPYEQYF
>-|-|TRBJ2-3|TRBV7-2
TGTGCCAGCAGCTCCCTACTTGGAGATACGCAGTATTTT
CASSSLLGDTQYF
>-|TRBD2|TRBJ2-1|TRBV4-1
TGCGCCAGCAGCCAAGGGCTAGCGGGAGTGGGCGAGCAGTTCTTC
CASSQGLAGVGEQFF
>-|TRBD2|TRBJ2-5|TRBV7-7
TGTGCTAGCAGCAGAAGACTAGCGGGGGTTCGAATAAAAGAAGAGACCCAGTACTTC
CASSRRLAGVRIKEETQYF
>-|TRBD1|TRBJ2-3|TRBV30
TGTGCCTGGAGTCCATACCCCTCGACAGGGGACACAGATACGCAGTATTTT
CAWSPYPSTGDTDTQYF
>once|TRBD1|TRBJ2-7|TRBV6-1
TGTGCCAGCAGTGCAACTACCGGGACAGGCTACGAGCAGTACTTC
CASSATTGTGYEQYF
>-|TRBD1|TRBJ1-1|TRBV27
TGTGCCAGCAGTTCCCCCCAGGGACAGGGGGCGGTCCGGGGCACTGAAGCTTTCTTT
CASSSPQGQGAVRGTEAFF
>-|TRBD1|TRBJ1-2|TRBV4-1
TGCGCCAGCAGCCAGGGACAGTGGGATGGCTACACCTTC
CASSQGQWDGYTF
>-|-|TRBJ1-2|TRBV27
TGTGCCAGCAGAACTGGCGGGAACTATGGCTACACCTTC
CASRTGGNYGYTF
>-|-|TRBJ2-7|TRBV7-9
TGTGCCAGCAGCCCCAACCGAGGGCAGGTGGGCTACGAGCAGTACTTC
CASSPNRGQVGYEQYF
>-|-|TRBJ1-2|TRBV27
TGTGCCAGCAGTTTCGGGGGGGGTGGGCACTATGGCTACACCTTC
CASSFGGGGHYGYTF
>-|TRBD2|TRBJ2-3|TRBV11-3
TGTGCCAGCAGCTTAGGGACTAGCGGGGGGGCAGATACGCAGTATTTT
CASSLGTSGGADTQYF
>-|-|TRBJ2-5|TRBV6-5
TGTGCCAGCGCAGGGGCCGCGAAGACCCAGTACTTC
CASAGAAKTQYF
>-|-|TRBJ1-5|TRBV19
TGTGCCAGTAATGGTCTGGACAGACTCAATCAGCCCCAGCATTTT
CASNGLDRLNQPQHF
>-|TRBD1|TRBJ1-4|TRBV6-6
TGTGCCACTACAGGGGATGATAATGAAAAACTGTTTTTT
CATTGDDNEKLFF
>-|TRBD1|TRBJ1-2|TRBV29-1
TGCAGCGTACCCGGGGGACAGGTCCACTATGGCTACACCTTC
CSVPGGQVHYGYTF
>-|TRBD2|TRBJ2-5|TRBV5-1
TGCGCCAGCAGCTTAGGGACTAGCGGACCCCAAGAGACCCAGTACTTC
CASSLGTSGPQETQYF
>-|-|TRBJ2-7|TRBV19
TGTGCCAGTAGTATCGAGGGTTCCTACGAGCAGTACTTC
CASSIEGSYEQYF
>-|-|TRBJ1-2|TRBV9
TGTGCCAGCAGCGTATCGGAGGGGACTATGAGGGGCTACACCTTC
CASSVSEGTMRGYTF
>-|-|TRBJ1-1|TRBV7-2
TGTGCCACGGGGGGAGGGAACACTGAAGCTTTCTTT
CATGGGNTEAFF
>-|-|TRBJ1-5|TRBV4-1
TGCGCCAGCAGCCCCCCAGGCGGGGGCAACGCCGAGACCCAGCATTTT
CASSPPGGGNAETQHF
>-|-|TRBJ1-1|TRBV29-1
TGCAGCGCAGAGGGTGTACCCGAAGCTTTCTTT
CSAEGVPEAFF
>-|-|TRBJ2-4|TRBV27
TGTGCCAGCACCCCGCGGGGAGGCGAAAAAAACATTCAGTACTTC
CASTPRGGEKNIQYF
>-|-|TRBJ2-2|TRBV7-9
TGTGCCAGCAGCTTAGACAGGGCCGGGGAGCTGTTTTTT
CASSLDRAGELFF
>-|-|TRBJ2-1|TRBV5-1
TGCGCCAGCAGCTTGGCCCTAGCCGCTTCCTACAATGAGCAGTTCTTC
CASSLALAASYNEQFF
>-|TRBD2|TRBJ2-3|TRBV7-7
TGTGCTAGCAGCCCAGTGAGCGGGGCCCACCCCCTGGATTTT
CASSPVSGAHPLDF
>-|-|TRBJ2-7|TRBV18
TGTGCCAGCTCTACCGGGAGCTCAACCTACGAGCAGTACTTC
CASSTGSSTYEQYF
>-|-|TRBJ2-7|TRBV4-1
TGCGCCAGCAGCCAAAACTCCGGGGATTTCTCCGAGCAGTACTTC
CASSQNSGDFSEQYF
>-|TRBD1|TRBJ2-7|TRBV6-6
TGTGCCAGCAGTTCGACCCCGGGACAGGCAGCCTACGAGCAGTACTTC
CASSSTPGQAAYEQYF
>-|TRBD1|TRBJ1-2|TRBV5-7
TGTGCCAGCAGCATTAGACAGGGGGGCAACTATGGCTACACCTTC
CASSIRQGGNYGYTF
>once|TRBD1|TRBJ1-5|TRBV19
TGTGCCAGTAGTATTACTCCAGGGGGCACGGTCAATCAGCCCCAGCATTTT
CASSITPGGTVNQPQHF
>-|TRBD1|TRBJ2-1|TRBV11-2
TGTGCCAGCAGCTTCCTGACAGGGGGGGATGAGCAGTTCTTC
CASSFLTGGDEQFF
>-|TRBD2|TRBJ2-1|TRBV4-1
TGCGCCAGCAGCCAGTTAGGGAGGGCCCTGGATAATGAGCAGTTCTTC
CASSQLGRALDNEQFF